Reported below is one T cell receptor (beta chain). This record comes from a study of blood T cell repertoires in COVID-19. Germline values: CDR1 LNHDA, CDR2 SQIVND (reference sequence). The ends lost 2 bases at V and 11 bases at J; junction bases unmatched: 7. The CDR3 has 14 amino acids. Under the authors' procedure: How many nucleated cells were present was estimated from reference gene primer amplification. The protocol was immunoSEQ multiplex PCR, while the TCRdb copy is restricted to in-frame clones and leaves out a portion. V, J and clone size are taken as reported in that table, and D and trimming were inferred from the DNA itself. The sample shows 250,000 to 300,000 clones, 85% to 90% of them seen only once. Recovery meant two consecutive negative NP/OP PCR tests, professional clearance, or resolved symptoms.

Sequenced input: PBMCs or T cells enriched from blood (not recorded which). This TCR was sampled from an older woman who had recovered from COVID-19. The chain uses TRBV19 and TRBJ1-1, with 11 bases fitting TRBD1. CDR3 in amino acids: CASSISDRGRQAFF. For the CDR3, the DNA is TGTGCCAGTAGTATATCGGACAGGGGGCGTCAGGCTTTCTTT.